Listed here are 20 T cell receptor beta chains from one sample, sequenced in a study of blood T cells in healthy people across ages. A sample-barcoded 5' primer and a J-beta primer mix were used in a second PCR of about 7 to 12 cycles. TCRdb itself ran the 5' RACE reads through MiXCR, one entry per CDR3 protein. The profile shows 1,300,000 or so distinct CDR3 sequences, 45% to 70% of them singletons. Sequences were obtained from blood. The receptors come from a man between 18 and 29 years old in good health.

The J gene is TRBJ2-5, the V gene TRBV6-2 or TRBV6-3; D uncertain. This CDR3 is built from 13 residues. Germline assignment: CDR1 MNHEY and CDR2 SVGEGT. V dropped 8 bases and J dropped 5 bases, with 15 bases sitting between them. This chain's CDR3 is CASGPTALETQYF. CDR3 nucleotides: TGTGCCAGCGGGCCCACTGCTTTGGAGACCCAGTACTTC.

The sample holds a few counts of this clonotype. The chain links TRBV4-1 to TRBJ1-5; D is ambiguous. Trimming took 2 bases from V and 4 from J, leaving 6 bases between them. Looked up from germline, CDR1 is MGHRA and CDR2 is YSYEKL. The CDR3 totals 13 residues. In DNA form, the CDR3 reads TGCGCCAGCAGCCAACCGGGGAATCAGCCCCAGCATTTT. Its protein product is CASSQPGNQPQHF.

This clonotype was recorded a few times. The chain employs TRBV20-1 and TRBJ2-1; TRBD1 aligns across 9 bases. The length of the CDR3 is 17 residues. The V segment lost 1 base and the J segment 2 bases; nucleotides outside the gene matches: 9. Germline CDR1 reads DFQATT; CDR2 reads SNEGSKA (reference sequence). The CDR3, as DNA: TGCAGTGCTAGAGTTGCAACCGGGACAGGGCCCTACAATGAGCAGTTCTTC. Amino acid sequence: CSARVATGTGPYNEQFF.

This clonotype was detected only a few times. The V gene is TRBV29-1, the J gene TRBJ2-2, with D maybe TRBD1 (5 bases). Trimming left V 5 bases short and J 2 bases short, with 12 bases between. Germline V lookup: CDR1 SQVTM, CDR2 ANQGSEA. This CDR3 is 14 amino acids long. CDR3 amino acids: CSVTTDFNTGELFF. DNA for the CDR3: TGCAGCGTTACGACAGATTTTAACACCGGGGAGCTGTTTTTT.

This rearrangement joins TRBV4-1 to TRBJ2-1; D tentatively fits TRBD1 or TRBD2 (6 bases each). Per germline, CDR1 MGHRA and CDR2 YSYEKL. The CDR3 has 15 residues. The V gene lost 0 bases and the J gene lost 5 bases, with 11 bases spanning the gap. The CDR3 sequence is CASSQEAGHHNEQFF. CDR3 nucleotide sequence: TGCGCCAGCAGCCAAGAGGCGGGACATCACAATGAGCAGTTCTTC.

This clonotype was found a few times. This chain uses TRBV6-4 with TRBJ2-7; D unclear. V was pared by 6 bases and J by 6 bases, with 9 bases between. The CDR3 is made up of 11 amino acids. CDR1 is MRHNA, CDR2 SNTAGT, per germline. The chain's CDR3 is CASRNPGEQYF. The CDR3, as DNA: TGTGCCAGCAGGAACCCCGGCGAGCAGTACTTC.

The chain is built from TRBV11-2 and TRBJ2-7, with 7 bases identical to TRBD1. CDR1 and CDR2 from the germline V gene are SGHAT and FQNNGV. J lost 0 bases, V lost 4 bases, and 12 bases had no gene match. The CDR3 consists of 17 residues. The CDR3 loop reads CASSSTPGTDPSYEQYF. CDR3 nucleotide sequence: TGTGCCAGCAGCTCTACTCCCGGGACAGACCCCTCCTACGAGCAGTACTTC. The entire variable domain, with the rest obtained from reference TRBV11-2 and TRBJ2-7, is as follows: EAGVAQSPRYKIIEKRQSVAFWCNPISGHATLYWYQQILGQGPKLLIQFQNNGVVDDSQLPKDRFSAERLKGVDSTLKIQPAKLEDSAVYLCASSSTPGTDPSYEQYFGPGTRLTVT.

V gene TRBV7-2 combines with J gene TRBJ2-7; maybe TRBD2 (7 bases). The V end was cut by 4 bases, the J end by 1 base, with 23 bases between. The CDR3 loop spans 18 amino acids. Per germline, CDR1 SGHTA and CDR2 FQGNSA. This CDR3 is CASSSLGGASRLSYEQYF. In DNA, the CDR3 is TGTGCCAGCAGCTCTCTGGGGGGGGCTTCTCGACTTTCCTACGAGCAGTACTTC.

This sequence joins TRBV15 and TRBJ1-2; D remains unclear. CDR1 LNHNV and CDR2 YYDKDF come from the germline V gene (reference sequence). The CDR3 is made up of 16 amino acids. Trimming took off 0 bases at V and 8 bases at J, with 19 bases between the two ends. The CDR3 protein is CATSREPPRASEGYTF. DNA of the CDR3: TGTGCCACCAGCAGAGAGCCCCCCCGCGCCTCGGAGGGCTACACCTTC.

There are many counts of this clonotype. The CDR3 here is CASSSDRGSDEQFF. Here the CDR3 DNA reads TGTGCCAGCAGCTCGGACAGGGGATCGGATGAGCAGTTCTTC. The V gene is TRBV11-2, the J gene TRBJ2-1; 9 bases line up with TRBD1. The CDR3 runs to 14 residues. The V and J ends lost 4 bases and 8 bases, in that order; junction bases with no gene match: 6. Germline-derived CDR1 and CDR2 are SGHAT and FQNNGV.

V usage is TRBV27 and J usage is TRBJ1-4; TRBD1 aligns across 8 bases. Germline V lookup: CDR1 MNHEY, CDR2 SMNVEV (reference sequence). V gave up 4 bases and J gave up 8 bases; unmatched junction bases: 9. CDR3 length: 15 residues. CDR3 bases: TGTGCCAGCAGTTCCTCTCCGGGACAGGCCGAAAAACTGTTTTTT. As protein: CASSSSPGQAEKLFF.

The rearrangement uses TRBV7-9 and TRBJ2-7, with TRBD1 matching 7 bases. CDR1 is SEHNR, CDR2 FQNEAQ, per germline (reference sequence). With V trimmed by 3 bases and J by 4 bases, 12 bases remained unmatched. The CDR3 spans 16 residues. For the CDR3, the DNA is TGTGCCAGCAGCTTTGTCAGAGGGGACAGTAAATACGAGCAGTACTTC. Translated: CASSFVRGDSKYEQYF.

This chain connects TRBV28 to TRBJ2-2; D unclear. Trimming removed 3 bases from V and 7 bases from J, with 12 bases in between. The CDR3 length is 14 residues. Germline V lookup: CDR1 MDHEN, CDR2 SYDVKM. The CDR3 coding sequence is TGTGCCAGCAGTTTGTCTCTTCTGGGCGGGGAGCTGTTTTTT. It is translated as CASSLSLLGGELFF.

CDR3 DNA: TGTGCCAGCAGTTTAATGACTAGCGGTCCCTACGGGCAGTACTTC. Encoded protein: CASSLMTSGPYGQYF. The V call is TRBV12-3 or TRBV12-4, the J call TRBJ2-4; 9 nucleotides agree with TRBD2. J gave up 13 bases and V 2 bases, and 12 bases lay outside the gene matches. The CDR3 contains 15 residues.

V usage is TRBV7-9 and J usage is TRBJ1-2; D uncertain. Trimming took 11 bases from V and 1 from J, leaving 11 bases between them. This CDR3 region has 12 residues. The germline V gene has CDR1 SEHNR and CDR2 FQNEAQ (reference sequence). CDR3 coding DNA: TGTGCCGTTCGAACAGTTAACTATGGCTACACCTTC. This sequence encodes CAVRTVNYGYTF.

V and J are TRBV28 and TRBJ2-4, with D tentatively TRBD2 (5 bases). V was pared by 6 bases and J by 13 bases, with 13 bases between. This CDR3 region has 11 residues. Germline CDR1 MDHEN, CDR2 SYDVKM. The CDR3 sequence is CASSHRDKQYF. The CDR3 DNA is TGTGCCAGCAGCCACCGGGATAAGCAGTACTTC.

The CDR3 region is CASSLVGTVPTDTQYF. Here the CDR3 DNA reads TGTGCCAGCAGCTTAGTTGGGACAGTACCCACAGATACGCAGTATTTT. The genes are TRBV7-6 and TRBJ2-3, with TRBD1 identical over 7 bases. In germline, CDR1 is SGHVS, CDR2 FNYEAQ. CDR3 size: 16 residues. V lost 1 base and J lost 2; bases outside the gene matches: 6.

V usage is TRBV27 and J usage is TRBJ1-1; D gene uncertain. The CDR3 runs 12 residues. Germline V CDR1 and CDR2: MNHEY, SMNVEV (reference sequence). V dropped 6 bases and J dropped 4 bases, with 9 bases sitting between them. Here the CDR3 reads CASRGWSTEAFF. CDR3 DNA sequence: TGTGCCAGCAGGGGGTGGAGCACTGAAGCTTTCTTT.

The CDR3: CASSTRGPGAPNEQFF. The CDR3 nucleotides are TGTGCCAGCAGTACCAGGGGACCGGGAGCGCCCAATGAGCAGTTCTTC. V and J are TRBV27 and TRBJ2-1; D may match TRBD1 or TRBD2 (6 bases each). The germline V and J ends were trimmed by 5 bases and 6 bases, with 20 bases remaining between them. The germline V gene encodes CDR1 MNHEY and CDR2 SMNVEV (reference sequence). There are 16 residues in the CDR3.

Turning to this clonotype: One end of the junction is discordant with germline, which a read error may explain. This chain connects TRBV6-2 or TRBV6-3 to TRBJ2-7, with TRBD2 matching 7 bases. The CDR3 is 14 residues long. Germline-derived CDR1 and CDR2 are MNHEY and SVGEGT. CDR3 nucleotides: TGTACCAGTACGGAGCGGGGTCGGAACTACGAGCAGTACTTC. Amino acid sequence: CTSTERGRNYEQYF.